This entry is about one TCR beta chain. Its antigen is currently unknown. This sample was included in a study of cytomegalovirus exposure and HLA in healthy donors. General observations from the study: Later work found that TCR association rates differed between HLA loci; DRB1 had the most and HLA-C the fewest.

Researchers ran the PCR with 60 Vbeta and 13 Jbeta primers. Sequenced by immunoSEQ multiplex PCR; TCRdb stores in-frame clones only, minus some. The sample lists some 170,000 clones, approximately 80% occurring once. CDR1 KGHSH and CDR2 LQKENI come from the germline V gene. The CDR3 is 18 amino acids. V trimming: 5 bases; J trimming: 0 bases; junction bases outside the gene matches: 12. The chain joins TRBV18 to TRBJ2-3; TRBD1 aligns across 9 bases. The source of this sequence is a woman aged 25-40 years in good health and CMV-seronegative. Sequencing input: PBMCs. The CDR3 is CASSTLTMGTGSTDTQYF. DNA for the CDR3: TGTGCCAGCTCAACTCTGACCATGGGGACAGGGAGCACAGATACGCAGTATTTT.